The 14 T cell receptor beta chains below were found in one sample sequenced in a study of T cell responses to AZD1222 COVID-19 vaccine. TCRdb's copy holds only in-frame clones and misses some; the assay was immunoSEQ multiplex PCR. The sample contains about 120,000 clones, approximately 90% of which appear only once. Source: peripheral blood, taken on day 0 of MenACWY control vaccination. Every receptor here comes from an adult in good health.

This chain links TRBV6-5 with TRBJ2-3; TRBD2 might be the D (5 bases). Looked up from germline, CDR1 is MNHEY and CDR2 is SVGAGI. Trimming stripped 8 bases from V and 4 bases from J, with 10 bases between. CDR3 length: 12 residues. The CDR3: CASAGNSDTQYF. CDR3 DNA: TGTGCCAGCGCCGGGAACTCAGATACGCAGTATTTT.

The chain links TRBV12-3 or TRBV12-4 to TRBJ1-2; 10 bases line up with TRBD1. The CDR3 is made up of 13 amino acids. V was clipped by 5 bases and J by 6 bases; unmatched bases: 3. The CDR3 nucleotides are TGTGCCAGCAGTGCAGACAGGGGGCATGGCTACACCTTC. It translates to CASSADRGHGYTF.

This chain links TRBV7-9 with TRBJ2-2, with D unclear. This CDR3 has 16 amino acids. The germline V gene has CDR1 SEHNR and CDR2 FQNEAQ (reference sequence). V was shortened by 3 bases and J by 2 bases, with 13 bases between the two germline ends. The CDR3 loop is CASSFNIPINTGELFF. The DNA of the CDR3 is TGTGCCAGCAGCTTTAATATACCGATAAACACCGGGGAGCTGTTTTTT.

The chain joins TRBV7-2 to TRBJ2-3, with a weak D call TRBD2 (6 bases). V lost 11 bases and J 3 bases, leaving 15 bases between the germline ends. This CDR3 contains 13 residues. Germline-derived CDR1 and CDR2 are SGHTA and FQGNSA. The CDR3 reads CAALREATDTQYF. CDR3 nucleotide sequence: TGTGCCGCCTTGAGGGAGGCAACAGATACGCAGTATTTT.

The V gene is TRBV27, the J gene TRBJ1-1; TRBD1 matches at 9 bases. Looked up from germline, CDR1 is MNHEY and CDR2 is SMNVEV (reference sequence). After removal of 5 bases from V and 6 bases from J, the junction contained 7 bases not matched to a gene. This CDR3 is built from 14 residues. The CDR3 nucleotides read TGTGCCAGCAGTCCGAGGGACAGGGTCGCTGAAGCTTTCTTT. Amino acids: CASSPRDRVAEAFF.

The gene calls are TRBV19 and TRBJ2-2; the D is unclear. Germline CDR1 is LNHDA and CDR2 is SQIVND (reference sequence). The CDR3 length is 16 residues. The V gene lost 7 bases and the J gene lost 0 bases, with 15 bases spanning the gap. The CDR3 sequence: CASTTDPLANTGELFF. CDR3 nucleotide sequence: TGTGCCAGTACGACGGACCCCCTGGCGAACACCGGGGAGCTGTTTTTT.

V gene TRBV3-1 (or the pseudogene TRBV3-2) combines with J gene TRBJ1-2; maybe TRBD1 (5 bases). The CDR3 has 14 amino acids. V was cut by 1 base and J by 1 base, with 7 bases left in between. Germline CDR1 LGHDT, CDR2 YNNKEL (reference sequence). CDR3 nucleotides: TGTGCCAGCAGCCAAGTAGACAGTAACTATGGCTACACCTTC. It encodes CASSQVDSNYGYTF.

This clone appeared a single time. The chain recombines TRBV6-1 with TRBJ1-1; 8 nucleotides line up with TRBD1. The V gene's germline CDR1 is MNHNS and CDR2 SASEGT. The CDR3 totals 13 residues. Germline trimming cut 2 bases from V and 7 bases from J; bases unmatched to any gene: 3. The CDR3 protein is CASSEMTGVEAFF. In DNA, the CDR3 is TGTGCCAGCAGTGAAATGACAGGGGTTGAAGCTTTCTTT.

The rearrangement links TRBV2 to TRBJ1-1, with 7 nucleotides matching TRBD1. Germline V gene lookup returns CDR1 SNHLY and CDR2 FYNNEI. This CDR3 contains 13 residues. V trimming: 6 bases; J trimming: 2 bases; junction bases outside the gene matches: 3. Here the CDR3 reads CASSRDSNTEAFF. CDR3 nucleotide sequence: TGTGCCAGCAGCCGGGACAGCAACACTGAAGCTTTCTTT.

The V and J genes are TRBV5-6 and TRBJ1-1; D uncertain. This CDR3 spans 11 amino acids. V lost 4 bases and J lost 5, with 6 bases in between. Germline loops: CDR1 SGHDT, CDR2 YYEEEE. The CDR3 DNA reads as TGTGCCAGCAGCAGACAAACTGAAGCTTTCTTT. Its protein product is CASSRQTEAFF. Combining the CDR3 with reference TRBV5-6 and TRBJ1-1 gives the whole variable domain DAGVTQSPTHLIKTRGQQVTLRCSPKSGHDTVSWYQQALGQGPQFIFQYYEEEERQRGNFPDRFSGHQFPNYSSELNVNALLLGDSALYLCASSRQTEAFFGQGTRLTVV.

The V gene is TRBV7-9, the J gene TRBJ2-3; 10 nucleotides line up with TRBD2. The germline gives CDR1 SEHNR, CDR2 FQNEAQ (reference sequence). V shed 4 bases, J shed 2 bases, and the junction held 9 bases outside the gene matches. This CDR3 region has 17 residues. The CDR3 bases are TGTGCCAGCAGCTCGATGATAGCGGGAGGAGACACAGATACGCAGTATTTT. It codes for CASSSMIAGGDTDTQYF.

The V gene is TRBV7-2, the J gene TRBJ2-1; D call uncertain. Trimming cost V 5 bases and J 4 bases, with 9 bases left between them. The CDR3 totals 13 residues. The V gene's germline CDR1 is SGHTA and CDR2 FQGNSA. CDR3 in DNA: TGTGCCAGCAGCCAAGGAGCTTACAATGAGCAGTTCTTC. Its translation is CASSQGAYNEQFF.

The V gene is TRBV12-3 or TRBV12-4, the J gene TRBJ1-2; 9 bases are shared with TRBD1. This CDR3 region has 13 residues. After removal of 7 bases from V and 6 bases from J, the junction contained 6 bases not matched to a gene. Here the CDR3 DNA reads TGTGCCAGCAACCAAGACAGGGGGAATGGCTACACCTTC. The encoded protein is CASNQDRGNGYTF.

This clone was observed a few times. V and J are TRBV4-2 and TRBJ1-2, with 10 positions matching TRBD1. V lost 0 bases to trimming and J lost 8 bases; unmatched junction nucleotides: 12. Germline assignment: CDR1 LGHNA and CDR2 YNFKEQ. The CDR3 covers 17 residues. The CDR3 here is CASSQDSPPDRGQGYTF. The CDR3 DNA follows: TGTGCCAGCAGCCAAGATTCCCCCCCTGACAGGGGGCAAGGCTACACCTTC.